The following is a T cell receptor beta chain sequence with its context. As yet, its antigen is unknown. Because it lacks the conserved phenylalanine or tryptophan at the end, this CDR3 is likely a read error. Because the CDR3's place on the DNA is in doubt, the DNA is left out and the CDR3 is given as listed by TCRdb. The TCR beta CDR3 regions underwent amplification using RNA transcripts as the source. The HTBI primer set was used in a first-round RT-PCR of the TCR CDR3. Via MiXCR, TCRdb re-called the multiplex PCR reads, giving one row per CDR3 protein. The sample lists 540,000 or so distinct CDR3 sequences, 46% seen once, with under 20% in the top ten. The record originates from a study of T cells in Graves' hyperthyroidism and ophthalmopathy. Regarding the study as a whole: Also found in blood were most expanded thyroid clonotypes above 0.001.

Germline assignment: CDR1 SGDLS and CDR2 YYNGEE. From its first to its last residue, the CDR3 has 8 amino acids. This receptor was identified in an adult woman with Graves' disease, either hyperthyroidism or ophthalmopathy (not recorded which). The sequenced sample consisted of peripheral blood or thyroid tissue (not recorded which). The chain has TRBV9 and TRBJ1-3; the D call in the table, TRBD1, was not verified against the DNA. CDR3 residues: CASSQGNT.